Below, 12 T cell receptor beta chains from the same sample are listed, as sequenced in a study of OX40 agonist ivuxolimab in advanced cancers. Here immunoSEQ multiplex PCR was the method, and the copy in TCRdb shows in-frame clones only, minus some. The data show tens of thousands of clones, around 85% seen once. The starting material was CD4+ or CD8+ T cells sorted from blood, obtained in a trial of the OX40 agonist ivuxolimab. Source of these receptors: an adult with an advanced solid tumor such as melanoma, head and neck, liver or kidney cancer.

DNA of the CDR3: TGCGCCAGCAGATTTACAGGGGGCTTTTCGGATACGCAGTATTTT. Translating gives CASRFTGGFSDTQYF. The rearrangement uses TRBV5-1 and TRBJ2-3, with 9 nucleotides matching TRBD1. V lost 5 bases to trimming and J lost 6 bases; unmatched junction nucleotides: 10. CDR1 and CDR2 from the germline V gene are SGHRS and YFSETQ. The CDR3 is made up of 15 amino acids.

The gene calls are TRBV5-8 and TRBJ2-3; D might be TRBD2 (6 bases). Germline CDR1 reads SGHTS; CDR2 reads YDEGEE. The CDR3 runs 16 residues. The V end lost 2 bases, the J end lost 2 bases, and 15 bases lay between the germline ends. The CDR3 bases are TGTGCCAGCAGCTTCGGATTTGGACTATACACAGATACGCAGTATTTT. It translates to CASSFGFGLYTDTQYF.

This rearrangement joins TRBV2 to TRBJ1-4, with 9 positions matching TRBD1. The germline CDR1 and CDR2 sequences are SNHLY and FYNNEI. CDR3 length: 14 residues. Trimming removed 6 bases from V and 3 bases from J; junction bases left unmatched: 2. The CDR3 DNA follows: TGTGCCAGCAGGGGGACAGGGCCTAATGAAAAACTGTTTTTT. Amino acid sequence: CASRGTGPNEKLFF. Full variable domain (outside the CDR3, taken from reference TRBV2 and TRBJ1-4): EPEVTQTPSHQVTQMGQEVILRCVPISNHLYFYWYRQILGQKVEFLVSFYNNEISEKSEIFDDQFSVERPDGSNFTLKIRSTKLEDSAMYFCASRGTGPNEKLFFGSGTQLSVL.

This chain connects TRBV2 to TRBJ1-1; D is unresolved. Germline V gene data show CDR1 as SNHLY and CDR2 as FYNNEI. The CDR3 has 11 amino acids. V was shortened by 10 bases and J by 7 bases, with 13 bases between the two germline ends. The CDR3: CATKRSLEAFF. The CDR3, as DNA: TGTGCCACCAAACGGTCCCTTGAAGCTTTCTTT.

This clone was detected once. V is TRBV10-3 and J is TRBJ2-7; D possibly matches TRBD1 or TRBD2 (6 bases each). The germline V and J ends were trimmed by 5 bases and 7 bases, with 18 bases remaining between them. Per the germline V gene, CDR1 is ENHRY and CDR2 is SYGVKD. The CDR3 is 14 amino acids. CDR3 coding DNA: TGTGCCATCAGTCGGGACTCAACACAGGGTGAGCAGTACTTC. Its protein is CAISRDSTQGEQYF.

The CDR3 DNA is TGTGCCAGCAGCTTCGGGACTTTGAACACTGAAGCTTTCTTT. Amino acids: CASSFGTLNTEAFF. The J gene is TRBJ1-1, the V gene TRBV5-4; weak D call: TRBD1 (5 bases). V was trimmed by 2 bases and J by 0 bases, leaving 8 bases between them. Germline CDR1 reads SGHNT; CDR2 reads YYREEE (reference sequence). The CDR3 runs to 14 residues. Full variable domain (missing parts from reference TRBV5-4 and TRBJ1-1): ETGVTQSPTHLIKTRGQQVTLRCSSQSGHNTVSWYQQALGQGPQFIFQYYREEENGRGNFPPRFSGLQFPNYSSELNVNALELDDSALYLCASSFGTLNTEAFFGQGTRLTVV.

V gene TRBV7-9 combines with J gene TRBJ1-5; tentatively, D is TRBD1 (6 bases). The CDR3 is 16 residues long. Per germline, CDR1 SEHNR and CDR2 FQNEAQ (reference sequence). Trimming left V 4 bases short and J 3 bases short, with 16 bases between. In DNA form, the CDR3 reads TGTGCCAGCAGCTCCGGGGGCGGACGGACCAATCAGCCCCAGCATTTT. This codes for CASSSGGGRTNQPQHF. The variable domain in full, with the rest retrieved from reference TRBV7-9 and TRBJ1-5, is DTGVSQNPRHKITKRGQNVTFRCDPISEHNRLYWYRQTLGQGPEFLTYFQNEAQLEKSRLLSDRFSAERPKGSFSTLEIQRTEQGDSAMYLCASSSGGGRTNQPQHFGDGTRLSIL.

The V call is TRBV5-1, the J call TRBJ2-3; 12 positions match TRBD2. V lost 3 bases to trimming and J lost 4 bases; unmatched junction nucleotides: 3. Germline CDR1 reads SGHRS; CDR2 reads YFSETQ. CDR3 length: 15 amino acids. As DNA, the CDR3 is TGCGCCAGCAGCTCGACTAGCGGGAGTGCAGATACGCAGTATTTT. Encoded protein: CASSSTSGSADTQYF. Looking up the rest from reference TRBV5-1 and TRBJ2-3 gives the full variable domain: KAGVTQTPRYLIKTRGQQVTLSCSPISGHRSVSWYQQTPGQGLQFLFEYFSETQRNKGNFPGRFSGRQFSNSRSEMNVSTLELGDSALYLCASSSTSGSADTQYFGPGTRLTVL.

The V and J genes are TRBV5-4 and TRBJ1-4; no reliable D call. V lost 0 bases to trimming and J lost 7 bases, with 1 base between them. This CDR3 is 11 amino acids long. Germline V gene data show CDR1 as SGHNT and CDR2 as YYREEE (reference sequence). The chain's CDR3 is CASSLGEKLFF. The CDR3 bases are TGTGCCAGCAGCTTGGGTGAAAAACTGTTTTTT. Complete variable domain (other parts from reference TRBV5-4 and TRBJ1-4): ETGVTQSPTHLIKTRGQQVTLRCSSQSGHNTVSWYQQALGQGPQFIFQYYREEENGRGNFPPRFSGLQFPNYSSELNVNALELDDSALYLCASSLGEKLFFGSGTQLSVL.

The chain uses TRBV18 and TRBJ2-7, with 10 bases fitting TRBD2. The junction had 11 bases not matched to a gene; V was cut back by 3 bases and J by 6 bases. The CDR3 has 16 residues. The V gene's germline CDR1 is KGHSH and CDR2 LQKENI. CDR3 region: CASSPRSPGLASEQYF. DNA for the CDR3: TGTGCCAGCTCACCCCGCTCCCCGGGACTAGCGTCCGAGCAGTACTTC.

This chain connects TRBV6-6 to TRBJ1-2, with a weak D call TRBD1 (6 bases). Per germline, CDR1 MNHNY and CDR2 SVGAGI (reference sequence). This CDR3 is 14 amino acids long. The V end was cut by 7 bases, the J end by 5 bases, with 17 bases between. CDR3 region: CASTRGRAEYGYTF. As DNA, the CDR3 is TGTGCCAGCACCCGGGGGCGGGCTGAATATGGCTACACCTTC.

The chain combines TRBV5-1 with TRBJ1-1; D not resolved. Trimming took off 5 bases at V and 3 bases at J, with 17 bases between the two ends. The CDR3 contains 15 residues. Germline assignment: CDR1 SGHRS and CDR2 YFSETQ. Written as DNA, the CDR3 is TGCGCCAGCAGTCAAAGGCCCCGGGAGGACACTGAAGCTTTCTTT. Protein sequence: CASSQRPREDTEAFF.